The 19 T cell receptor beta chains below all came from one sample that was sequenced in a study of breast tumors, draining lymph nodes, adjacent tissues. From the multiplex PCR reads, TCRdb called clonotypes with MiXCR, one entry per CDR3 protein. Among 70,000 or so distinct CDR3 sequences listed, less than 45% were seen once. The sequenced sample consisted of breast tumor tissue. Every receptor here comes from a female donor with breast cancer. Some clones in this sample may be carry-over from other donors' samples.

A word on this clonotype: This may come from a read error, since a much larger clone is one base off. This rearrangement joins TRBV20-1 to TRBJ2-1, with D uncertain. Per germline, CDR1 DFQATT and CDR2 SNEGSKA (reference sequence). V shed 2 bases and J shed 9 bases, with 17 bases lying between them. The CDR3 is 14 residues long. The CDR3 region is CSARPPLGLAEQFF. CDR3 nucleotide sequence: TGCAGTGCTAGACCCCCTCTAGGGCTGGCTGAGCAGTTCTTC.

J is TRBJ1-6 and V is TRBV7-2; a weak D match, TRBD1 (6 bases). Germline CDR1 SGHTA, CDR2 FQGNSA. The CDR3 extends over 16 amino acids. Trimming stripped 2 bases from V and 7 bases from J, with 15 bases between. CDR3 sequence: CASSLTGWVGNSPLHF. In DNA, the CDR3 is TGTGCCAGCAGCTTAACAGGGTGGGTGGGAAATTCACCCCTCCACTTT.

This clonotype was detected only a few times. A read error is possible here, since a much larger clone lies one base away. The chain is built from TRBV6-1 and TRBJ1-2; unclear D gene. Deletions cut 5 bases from V and 8 bases from J, with 9 bases between. Germline V gene data show CDR1 as MNHNS and CDR2 as SASEGT. The CDR3 length is 11 residues. The CDR3: CASSLWTGYTF. The CDR3 region has the DNA TGTGCCAGCAGTCTCTGGACGGGCTACACCTTC.

A single count supports this clonotype. The V call is TRBV7-3, the J call TRBJ2-3, with 7 bases that match TRBD2. Germline loops: CDR1 SGHTA, CDR2 FQGTGA. The J segment lost 0 bases and the V segment lost 3 bases, leaving 3 bases of the junction unmatched. This CDR3 comprises 15 residues. Written as DNA, the CDR3 is TGTGCCAGCAGCTTGGGGCGGGGGAGCACAGATACGCAGTATTTT. It yields the protein CASSLGRGSTDTQYF.

The J gene is TRBJ2-6, the V gene TRBV20-1; 8 bases map to TRBD2. The ends lost 2 bases at V and 0 bases at J; junction bases unmatched: 15. The length of the CDR3 is 20 residues. CDR1 is DFQATT, CDR2 SNEGSKA, per germline (reference sequence). The CDR3 reads CSARFHGPGTSHSGANVLTF. The CDR3, as DNA: TGCAGTGCTAGATTTCACGGACCTGGGACTAGTCACTCTGGGGCCAACGTCCTGACTTTC.

This clonotype was counted ten times or more. The CDR3 nucleotides are TGTGCCAGCAGCTTAGGAGGGAAAGCTAATGAAAAACTGTTTTTT. Translation gives CASSLGGKANEKLFF. The chain carries TRBV7-9 and TRBJ1-4; no reliable D call. Looked up from germline, CDR1 is SEHNR and CDR2 is FQNEAQ (reference sequence). The CDR3 totals 15 residues. Trimming stripped 1 base from V and 3 bases from J, with 9 bases between.

This clonotype was recorded many times. The chain couples TRBV24-1 to TRBJ2-3; D is unresolved. V shed 4 bases and J shed 0 bases, with 10 bases lying between them. CDR1 and CDR2 from the germline V gene are KGHDR and SFDVKD. CDR3 length: 15 amino acids. CDR3 residues: CATSDARRSTDTQYF. The CDR3, as DNA: TGTGCCACCAGTGACGCGAGACGGAGCACAGATACGCAGTATTTT.

Concerning this clonotype itself: A junction boundary mismatches the germline segment, possibly from a read error. The chain couples TRBV20-1 to TRBJ2-5, with D perhaps matching TRBD1 or TRBD2 (5 bases each). The CDR3 spans 14 residues. In germline, CDR1 is DFQATT, CDR2 SNEGSKA (reference sequence). CDR3 sequence reads: CSVLDLGTRENQYF. DNA of the CDR3: TGCAGTGTCCTGGATCTTGGGACCAGAGAGAACCAGTACTTC.

As for this clonotype: Since no conserved phenylalanine or tryptophan closes the CDR3, a read error is the likely cause. This chain joins TRBV6-2 or TRBV6-3 and TRBJ2-7, with a tentative D call TRBD1 (6 bases). Germline CDR1 reads MNHEY; CDR2 reads SVGEGT. Trimming took off 6 bases at V and 6 bases at J, with 18 bases between the two ends. CDR3 length: 14 residues. CDR3 residues: CASSEIGGACEQYL. CDR3 sequence (DNA): TGTGCCAGCAGCGAGATTGGGGGCGCCTGCGAGCAGTACTTG.

In this sample, this clonotype turned up many times. This chain uses TRBV25-1 with TRBJ2-5; the match to TRBD1 covers 8 bases. The CDR3 consists of 19 residues. Germline loops: CDR1 MGHDK, CDR2 SYGVNS. Losses at the gene ends were 4 bases for V and 4 bases for J; bases not matched to a gene: 20. CDR3 sequence reads: CASSGRPAGQEQIIETQYF. The CDR3 DNA is TGTGCCAGCAGTGGGAGACCCGCGGGACAGGAGCAGATAATAGAGACCCAGTACTTC.

This clonotype was observed at least ten times. The rearrangement uses TRBV10-1 and TRBJ1-4; D uncertain. V was shortened by 8 bases and J by 0 bases, with 7 bases between the two germline ends. CDR1 and CDR2 (germline): WNHNN, SYGVQD (reference sequence). There are 13 residues in the CDR3. The CDR3 region has the DNA TGCGCCAGCGGGAGTGCAACTAATGAAAAACTGTTTTTT. Translation: CASGSATNEKLFF.

A remark on this clonotype: No DNA is shown, since the ends of the CDR3 on it are uncertain; the CDR3 is the one TCRdb lists. V gene TRBV7-2 combines with J gene TRBJ2-1; the D call of TRBD2 is as the table states it, not checked on the DNA. The CDR3 region is 20 residues in length, termini included. Germline V gene sequence: CDR1 SGHTA, CDR2 FQGNSA. The CDR3 reads CASSIYLCSGRGLSYNEQFF.

Notes on this clonotype: An end of the junction differs from the germline gene, which may be a read error. This chain connects TRBV7-9 to TRBJ1-4; tentative D call: TRBD1 (5 bases). The V gene's germline CDR1 is SEHNR and CDR2 FQNEAQ (reference sequence). This CDR3 comprises 14 residues. CDR3 nucleotides: TGTGCCAGCAGCGGAACAGGTAATAATGAAAAAATGTTTTTT. Protein sequence: CASSGTGNNEKMFF.

V and J are TRBV20-1 and TRBJ2-5; D gene ambiguous. The CDR3 sequence is 13 residues long. V gave up 3 bases and J gave up 1 base, with 9 bases separating them. The germline V gene has CDR1 DFQATT and CDR2 SNEGSKA (reference sequence). The CDR3 is CSARAASQETQYF. CDR3 DNA sequence: TGCAGTGCTAGGGCGGCTTCCCAAGAGACCCAGTACTTC.

This clonotype showed up many times. This sequence joins TRBV2 and TRBJ2-1; D remains unclear. Per germline, CDR1 SNHLY and CDR2 FYNNEI. V was cut by 6 bases and J by 3 bases, with 6 bases left in between. There are 12 residues in the CDR3. The CDR3 reads CASRPGYNEQFF. The DNA of the CDR3 is TGTGCCAGCAGACCAGGCTACAATGAGCAGTTCTTC.

This chain's CDR3 is CASSVTSGAHLETQYF. The CDR3 DNA reads as TGTGCCAGCAGCGTTACTAGCGGGGCGCATTTGGAGACCCAGTACTTC. V is TRBV9 and J is TRBJ2-5, with 10 nucleotides matching TRBD2. Per germline, CDR1 SGDLS and CDR2 YYNGEE. The CDR3 is made up of 16 amino acids. Germline trimming cut 2 bases from V and 5 bases from J; bases unmatched to any gene: 9.

The chain employs TRBV15 and TRBJ2-7, with D unclear. Germline CDR1 LNHNV, CDR2 YYDKDF (reference sequence). Trimming took off 0 bases at V and 0 bases at J, with 12 bases between the two ends. The CDR3 length is 16 residues. The CDR3 nucleotides are TGTGCCACCAGCAGAGATCGCAGCCGCGCCTCCTACGAGCAGTACTTC. This translates into CATSRDRSRASYEQYF.

The gene calls are TRBV4-1 and TRBJ1-4; no definite D call. Germline lookup yields CDR1 MGHRA and CDR2 YSYEKL. The V gene lost 3 bases and the J gene lost 10 bases, with 15 bases spanning the gap. This CDR3 spans 14 amino acids. This CDR3 is CASSHYLRSGKLFF. The CDR3 DNA reads as TGCGCCAGCAGCCATTATCTCCGGTCTGGAAAACTGTTTTTT.

About this clonotype itself: The CDR3 does not close with the conserved phenylalanine or tryptophan, likely indicating a read error. The V call is TRBV5-1, the J call TRBJ1-2; 10 bases map to TRBD1. Trimming removed 2 bases from V and 6 bases from J; junction bases left unmatched: 10. The CDR3 covers 16 residues. Germline CDR1 and CDR2: SGHRS and YFSETQ. Here the CDR3 reads CASSLTGTGAGNGYTL. The DNA of the CDR3 is TGCGCCAGCAGCTTAACCGGGACAGGGGCCGGGAATGGCTACACCCTC.